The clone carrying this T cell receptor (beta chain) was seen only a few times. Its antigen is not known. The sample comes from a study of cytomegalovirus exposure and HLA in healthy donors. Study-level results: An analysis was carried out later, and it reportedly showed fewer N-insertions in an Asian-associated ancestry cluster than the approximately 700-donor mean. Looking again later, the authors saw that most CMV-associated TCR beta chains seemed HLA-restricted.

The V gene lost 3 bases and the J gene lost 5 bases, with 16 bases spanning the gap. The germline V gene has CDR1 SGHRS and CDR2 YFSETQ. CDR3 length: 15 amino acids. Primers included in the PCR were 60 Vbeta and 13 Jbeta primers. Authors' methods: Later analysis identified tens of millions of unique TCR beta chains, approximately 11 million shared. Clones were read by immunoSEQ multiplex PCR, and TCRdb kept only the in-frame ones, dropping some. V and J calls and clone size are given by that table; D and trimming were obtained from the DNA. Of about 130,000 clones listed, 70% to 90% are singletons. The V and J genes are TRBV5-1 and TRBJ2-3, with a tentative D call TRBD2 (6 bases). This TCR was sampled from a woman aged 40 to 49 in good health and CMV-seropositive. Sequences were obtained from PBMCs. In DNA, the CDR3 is TGCGCCAGCAGCTGGCTTTCGTGGGGGGAAGATACGCAGTATTTT. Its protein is CASSWLSWGEDTQYF.